Listed below are T cell receptor beta chains from one sample, sequenced in a study of response to subunit inactivated influenza vaccine. TCRdb ran MiXCR on the RT-PCR reads and lists one entry per CDR3 protein. Seen here are about 520,000 distinct CDR3 sequences, roughly 7.9% observed once, and the top ten hold roughly 14%. This material consisted of PBMCs from blood, taken roughly 24 months after vaccination. The receptors here all came from a man aged 45 to 70 who received an inactivated influenza vaccine. CDR3s include the opening cysteine and the closing phenylalanine or tryptophan. A D gene is named only where the DNA matches it firmly. The size of a clone is reported for some rows only, either as once, few or many, or as a class for expanded clones.

V gene: TRBV4-2; J gene: TRBJ2-4; D gene: .; clone size: .; CDR3 protein: CASSQDLGGGGKNIQYF; CDR3 DNA: TGTGCCAGCAGCCAAGATTTAGGGGGAGGTGGCAAAAACATTCAGTACTTC
V gene: TRBV20-1; J gene: TRBJ2-7; D gene: .; clone size: many; CDR3 protein: CSARDRWFYEQYF; CDR3 DNA: TGCAGTGCTAGAGATAGGTGGTTCTACGAGCAGTACTTC
V gene: TRBV25-1; J gene: TRBJ2-4; D gene: .; clone size: .; CDR3 protein: CASSDYRQGTKNIQYF; CDR3 DNA: TGTGCCAGCAGTGATTATAGGCAGGGAACCAAAAACATTCAGTACTTC
V gene: TRBV29-1; J gene: TRBJ2-2; D gene: TRBD1; clone size: few; CDR3 protein: CSVEDVITGGSTGELFF; CDR3 DNA: TGCAGCGTTGAAGACGTCATTACAGGGGGTTCCACCGGGGAGCTGTTTTTT
V gene: TRBV3-1; J gene: TRBJ2-2; D gene: TRBD2; clone size: many; CDR3 protein: CASSLGTSGYTGELFF; CDR3 DNA: TGTGCCAGCAGCCTAGGGACTAGCGGTTACACCGGGGAGCTGTTTTTT
V gene: TRBV7-9; J gene: TRBJ2-7; D gene: .; clone size: .; CDR3 protein: CASSLALDFSYEQYF; CDR3 DNA: TGTGCCAGCAGCTTAGCGCTCGATTTCTCCTACGAGCAGTACTTC
V gene: TRBV11-2; J gene: TRBJ1-3; D gene: .; clone size: many; CDR3 protein: CASSLGLGNTIYF; CDR3 DNA: TGTGCCAGCAGCTTAGGTCTGGGAAACACCATATATTTT
V gene: TRBV6-1; J gene: TRBJ1-5; D gene: .; clone size: few; CDR3 protein: CASSELSRDINQPQHF; CDR3 DNA: TGTGCCAGCAGTGAACTAAGTCGGGACATCAATCAGCCCCAGCATTTT
V gene: TRBV20-1; J gene: TRBJ1-1; D gene: TRBD1; clone size: many; CDR3 protein: CSASFQGAAEAFF; CDR3 DNA: TGCAGTGCTAGTTTCCAGGGGGCTGCTGAAGCTTTCTTT
V gene: TRBV29-1; J gene: TRBJ1-5; D gene: TRBD1; clone size: .; CDR3 protein: CSAVYRDRVNQPQHF; CDR3 DNA: TGCAGCGCAGTCTACCGGGACAGAGTCAATCAGCCCCAGCATTTT
V gene: TRBV20-1; J gene: TRBJ2-1; D gene: TRBD1; clone size: .; CDR3 protein: CCARDIGTGSYNEQFF; CDR3 DNA: TGCTGTGCTAGAGATATAGGGACAGGGAGCTACAATGAGCAGTTCTTC
V gene: TRBV12-3/TRBV12-4; J gene: TRBJ1-4; D gene: TRBD1; clone size: few; CDR3 protein: CASSLGTGGKKLFF; CDR3 DNA: TGTGCCAGCAGTTTAGGGACAGGGGGAAAAAAACTGTTTTTT
V gene: TRBV28; J gene: TRBJ2-7; D gene: .; clone size: .; CDR3 protein: CASSLSSFGGYEQYF; CDR3 DNA: TGTGCCAGCAGTTTAAGCTCCTTTGGGGGCTACGAGCAGTACTTC
V gene: TRBV21-1; J gene: TRBJ2-3; D gene: .; clone size: few; CDR3 protein: CADPLRGVPRRTDTQYF; CDR3 DNA: TGTGCCGACCCTCTCCGAGGGGTCCCCAGGCGAACAGATACGCAGTATTTT
V gene: TRBV5-6; J gene: TRBJ2-7; D gene: .; clone size: .; CDR3 protein: CASSPGQISYEQYF; CDR3 DNA: TGTGCCAGCAGCCCGGGGCAGATCTCCTACGAGCAGTACTTC
V gene: TRBV6-2/TRBV6-3; J gene: TRBJ1-5; D gene: .; clone size: few; CDR3 protein: CASSFRLGRTQHF; CDR3 DNA: TGTGCCAGCAGTTTTCGATTGGGCCGCACCCAGCATTTT
V gene: TRBV3-1; J gene: TRBJ2-2; D gene: .; clone size: .; CDR3 protein: CASSQGAFSAGELFF; CDR3 DNA: TGTGCCAGCAGCCAAGGGGCTTTTAGCGCCGGGGAGCTGTTTTTT
V gene: TRBV7-6; J gene: TRBJ1-2; D gene: TRBD1; clone size: few; CDR3 protein: CASSLGRDRVGGYTF; CDR3 DNA: TGTGCCAGCAGCTTAGGCCGGGACAGGGTAGGAGGCTACACCTTC
V gene: TRBV6-5; J gene: TRBJ1-2; D gene: .; clone size: many; CDR3 protein: CASLDISHGYTF; CDR3 DNA: TGTGCCAGCCTCGACATTTCGCATGGCTACACCTTC
V gene: TRBV7-2; J gene: TRBJ2-7; D gene: .; clone size: few; CDR3 protein: CASSLAAGTDSYEQYF; CDR3 DNA: TGTGCCAGCAGCTTAGCGGCAGGGACGGACTCCTACGAGCAGTACTTC
V gene: TRBV5-1; J gene: TRBJ2-1; D gene: .; clone size: many; CDR3 protein: CASSLVGYNEQFF; CDR3 DNA: TGTGCCAGCAGCTTGGTGGGATACAATGAGCAGTTCTTC
V gene: TRBV30; J gene: TRBJ2-1; D gene: .; clone size: few; CDR3 protein: CASDRVTYNEQFF; CDR3 DNA: TGTGCCTCCGACCGGGTCACCTACAATGAGCAGTTCTTC
V gene: TRBV12-3/TRBV12-4; J gene: TRBJ1-5; D gene: .; clone size: many; CDR3 protein: CASSPGITNQPQHF; CDR3 DNA: TGTGCCAGCAGTCCAGGGATTACCAATCAGCCCCAGCATTTT
V gene: TRBV5-1; J gene: TRBJ2-3; D gene: .; clone size: many; CDR3 protein: CASSLALGATLTQDTQYF; CDR3 DNA: TGCGCCAGCAGCTTGGCCTTGGGGGCCACCCTCACACAAGATACGCAGTATTTT
V gene: TRBV2; J gene: TRBJ1-2; D gene: .; clone size: .; CDR3 protein: CASSVQGPFYGYTF; CDR3 DNA: TGTGCCAGCAGTGTTCAGGGCCCTTTCTATGGCTACACCTTC
V gene: TRBV28; J gene: TRBJ2-2; D gene: .; clone size: few; CDR3 protein: CASSLFGTSGGELFF; CDR3 DNA: TGTGCCAGCAGCCTCTTTGGGACCTCCGGCGGGGAGCTGTTTTTT
V gene: TRBV6-1; J gene: TRBJ1-1; D gene: TRBD1; clone size: few; CDR3 protein: CASRSGTGGYTEAFF; CDR3 DNA: TGTGCCAGCAGGTCCGGGACAGGGGGCTACACTGAAGCTTTCTTT
V gene: TRBV5-5; J gene: TRBJ2-1; D gene: .; clone size: .; CDR3 protein: CASSGSQSSYNEQFF; CDR3 DNA: TGTGCCAGCAGCGGTAGCCAGAGCTCCTACAATGAGCAGTTCTTC
V gene: TRBV5-6; J gene: TRBJ2-2; D gene: .; clone size: .; CDR3 protein: CASSFGQSANTGELFF; CDR3 DNA: TGTGCCAGCAGCTTCGGGCAGTCGGCGAACACCGGGGAGCTGTTTTTT
V gene: TRBV20-1; J gene: TRBJ2-7; D gene: .; clone size: many; CDR3 protein: CSAIQGWDYEQYF; CDR3 DNA: TGCAGTGCTATACAGGGCTGGGACTACGAGCAGTACTTC
V gene: TRBV20-1; J gene: TRBJ2-3; D gene: TRBD2; clone size: .; CDR3 protein: CSARDRRLAGATSTDTQYF; CDR3 DNA: TGCAGTGCTAGAGATCGGAGACTAGCGGGAGCTACTAGCACAGATACGCAGTATTTT
V gene: TRBV3-1; J gene: TRBJ2-2; D gene: TRBD2; clone size: few; CDR3 protein: CASTAPAGSNTGELFF; CDR3 DNA: TGTGCCAGCACCGCCCCAGCGGGGTCTAACACCGGGGAGCTGTTTTTT
V gene: TRBV20-1; J gene: TRBJ1-5; D gene: .; clone size: many; CDR3 protein: CSAPASYSNQPQHF; CDR3 DNA: TGCAGTGCCCCCGCCAGTTATAGCAATCAGCCCCAGCATTTT
V gene: TRBV7-2; J gene: TRBJ2-1; D gene: TRBD1; clone size: few; CDR3 protein: CASRSGTGGYNEQFF; CDR3 DNA: TGTGCCAGCAGATCCGGGACAGGGGGATACAATGAGCAGTTCTTC
V gene: TRBV11-2; J gene: TRBJ2-3; D gene: .; clone size: .; CDR3 protein: CASSPKGGRAAYTDTQYF; CDR3 DNA: TGTGCCAGCAGCCCAAAGGGGGGCAGGGCAGCCTACACAGATACGCAGTATTTT
V gene: TRBV5-1; J gene: TRBJ2-7; D gene: TRBD1; clone size: few; CDR3 protein: CASSFRDRAYEQYF; CDR3 DNA: TGCGCCAGCAGCTTCCGGGACAGGGCCTACGAGCAGTACTTC
V gene: TRBV28; J gene: TRBJ2-5; D gene: .; clone size: many; CDR3 protein: CASSLTGGRGMETQYF; CDR3 DNA: TGTGCCAGCAGTTTAACCGGCGGGCGAGGGATGGAGACCCAGTACTTC
V gene: TRBV20-1; J gene: TRBJ2-7; D gene: TRBD2; clone size: .; CDR3 protein: CSASEGGGAYEQYF; CDR3 DNA: TGCAGTGCTAGTGAAGGCGGGGGGGCCTACGAGCAGTACTTC
V gene: TRBV7-2; J gene: TRBJ2-3; D gene: TRBD2; clone size: .; CDR3 protein: CASNPMRGTSANTQYF; CDR3 DNA: TGTGCCAGCAACCCTATGCGGGGGACTAGCGCGAATACGCAGTATTTT
V gene: TRBV6-2/TRBV6-3; J gene: TRBJ1-2; D gene: .; clone size: many; CDR3 protein: CASSYLDTNYGYTF; CDR3 DNA: TGTGCCAGCAGTTACCTGGACACGAACTATGGCTACACCTTC
V gene: TRBV20-1; J gene: TRBJ2-1; D gene: .; clone size: few; CDR3 protein: CSARGDRFEQFF; CDR3 DNA: TGCAGTGCTAGAGGGGATCGCTTTGAGCAGTTCTTC
V gene: TRBV4-1; J gene: TRBJ2-1; D gene: TRBD2; clone size: few; CDR3 protein: CASSQHGTSGGGTYNEQFF; CDR3 DNA: TGCGCCAGCAGCCAACACGGGACTAGCGGGGGGGGGACCTACAATGAGCAGTTCTTC
V gene: TRBV15; J gene: TRBJ2-1; D gene: .; clone size: many; CDR3 protein: CATSRQYNEQFF; CDR3 DNA: TGTGCCACCAGCAGACAGTACAATGAGCAGTTCTTC
V gene: TRBV4-3; J gene: TRBJ2-7; D gene: .; clone size: once; CDR3 protein: CASSQAAGPWEQYF; CDR3 DNA: TGCGCCAGCAGCCAAGCGGCAGGGCCCTGGGAGCAGTACTTC
V gene: TRBV20-1; J gene: TRBJ2-7; D gene: .; clone size: .; CDR3 protein: CSAAAPQEEQYF; CDR3 DNA: TGCAGTGCCGCGGCCCCGCAGGAGGAGCAGTACTTC
V gene: TRBV4-3; J gene: TRBJ2-2; D gene: .; clone size: few; CDR3 protein: CASSQITTGEVAGELFF; CDR3 DNA: TGCGCCAGCAGCCAAATAACAACGGGGGAGGTCGCCGGGGAGCTGTTTTTT
V gene: TRBV28; J gene: TRBJ2-3; D gene: TRBD1; clone size: few; CDR3 protein: CASSLWADGTGGRDTQYF; CDR3 DNA: TGTGCCAGCAGTTTATGGGCGGATGGGACAGGAGGGAGAGATACGCAGTATTTT
V gene: TRBV20-1; J gene: TRBJ2-7; D gene: .; clone size: .; CDR3 protein: CSARYRDGFYEQYF; CDR3 DNA: TGCAGTGCGAGATACCGGGACGGATTCTACGAGCAGTACTTC
V gene: TRBV12-3/TRBV12-4; J gene: TRBJ2-7; D gene: TRBD1; clone size: many; CDR3 protein: CASSLGTGTYEQYF; CDR3 DNA: TGTGCCAGCAGTTTAGGGACAGGGACCTACGAGCAGTACTTC
V gene: TRBV28; J gene: TRBJ2-3; D gene: .; clone size: few; CDR3 protein: CASTPGGSTDTQYF; CDR3 DNA: TGTGCCAGCACCCCTGGCGGGAGCACAGATACGCAGTATTTT
V gene: TRBV2; J gene: TRBJ1-2; D gene: .; clone size: many; CDR3 protein: CASSEFSNYGYTF; CDR3 DNA: TGTGCCAGCAGTGAGTTTTCTAACTATGGCTACACCTTC
V gene: TRBV7-2; J gene: TRBJ2-3; D gene: .; clone size: many; CDR3 protein: CASSQQASTDTQYF; CDR3 DNA: TGTGCCAGCAGCCAGCAGGCTAGCACAGATACGCAGTATTTT
V gene: TRBV7-2; J gene: TRBJ1-4; D gene: TRBD1; clone size: .; CDR3 protein: CASSRTGSSFEKLFF; CDR3 DNA: TGTGCCAGCAGCCGGACAGGGTCCTCGTTTGAAAAACTGTTTTTT
V gene: TRBV25-1; J gene: TRBJ2-1; D gene: TRBD2; clone size: many; CDR3 protein: CASSERRLEREGNEQFF; CDR3 DNA: TGTGCCAGCAGTGAACGCAGACTAGAGCGGGAAGGGAATGAGCAGTTCTTC
V gene: TRBV27; J gene: TRBJ2-7; D gene: TRBD1; clone size: .; CDR3 protein: CASSPVETGNHEQYF; CDR3 DNA: TGTGCCAGCAGTCCGGTGGAGACAGGGAATCACGAGCAGTACTTC
V gene: TRBV20-1; J gene: TRBJ2-7; D gene: .; clone size: few; CDR3 protein: CSARVASGIEYF; CDR3 DNA: .
V gene: TRBV10-3; J gene: TRBJ2-5; D gene: TRBD1; clone size: .; CDR3 protein: CASAPRGETQYF; CDR3 DNA: TGTGCCAGCGCACCCAGGGGGGAGACCCAGTACTTC
V gene: TRBV28; J gene: TRBJ2-7; D gene: TRBD2; clone size: many; CDR3 protein: CASSGRGEQYF; CDR3 DNA: TGTGCCAGCAGTGGGAGGGGCGAGCAGTACTTC
V gene: TRBV29-1; J gene: TRBJ2-5; D gene: .; clone size: .; CDR3 protein: CSVEDFWGGQQETQYF; CDR3 DNA: TGCAGCGTTGAAGATTTCTGGGGTGGGCAACAAGAGACCCAGTACTTC
V gene: TRBV15; J gene: TRBJ2-6; D gene: .; clone size: .; CDR3 protein: CATSNRGGANVLTF; CDR3 DNA: TGTGCCACCAGCAACCGGGGCGGGGCCAACGTCCTGACTTTC